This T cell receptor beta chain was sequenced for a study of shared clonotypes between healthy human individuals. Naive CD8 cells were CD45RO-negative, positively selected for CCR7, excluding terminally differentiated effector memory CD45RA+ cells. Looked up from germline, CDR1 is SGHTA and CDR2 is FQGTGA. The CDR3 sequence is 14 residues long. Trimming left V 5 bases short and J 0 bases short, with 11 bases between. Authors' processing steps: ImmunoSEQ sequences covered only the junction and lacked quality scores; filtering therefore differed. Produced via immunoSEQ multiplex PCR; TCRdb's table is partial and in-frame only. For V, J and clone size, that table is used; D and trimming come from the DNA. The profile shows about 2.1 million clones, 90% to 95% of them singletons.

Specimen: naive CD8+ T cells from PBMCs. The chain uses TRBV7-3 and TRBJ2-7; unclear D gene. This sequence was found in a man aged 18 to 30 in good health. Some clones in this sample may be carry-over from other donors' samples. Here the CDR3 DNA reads TGTGCCAGCAGCCCCGGTGGCAGCTCCTACGAGCAGTACTTC. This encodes CASSPGGSSYEQYF.